The 21 T cell receptor beta chains below were found in one sample sequenced in a study of tumor-infiltrating lymphocytes in primary liver carcinoma. RNA and DNA were co-extracted from around 20-30 mg of unsorted bulk tissue. Synthesis of TCR beta cDNA was carried out from 450 to 650 ng total RNA with a constant-region primer. Slightly modified ARM-PCR, run as three nested multiplex PCR rounds, produced the TCR beta libraries. A C-beta reverse primer was combined with TRBV1-TRBV30 forward primers in the first two PCR rounds, and each round had ten to eleven cycles. TCRdb reprocessed the multiplex PCR reads via MiXCR and lists one record per CDR3 protein. This sample carries 100,000 to 150,000 distinct CDR3 sequences, 60% to 80% of them seen once, and the ten largest clones take 8.4%. Sequencing was done on a sample of liver tumor tissue from sampling region 3. Subset specified: tumor region T3, left-lateral pole. These receptors were obtained from a woman aged 60-75 years with primary liver carcinoma and hepatitis B virus infection.

This clonotype was detected many times. This sequence joins TRBV29-1 and TRBJ2-1; 12 bases map to TRBD2. V lost 6 bases and J lost 2; bases outside the gene matches: 8. The germline V gene has CDR1 SQVTM and CDR2 ANQGSEA. This CDR3 has 16 residues. CDR3 protein: CSVQPRTSGAYNEQFF. DNA of the CDR3: TGCAGCGTACAACCCCGGACTAGCGGGGCCTACAATGAGCAGTTCTTC.

The J gene is TRBJ2-1, the V gene TRBV4-2; possibly TRBD2 for D (5 bases). The CDR3 is 14 amino acids. V was cut by 0 bases and J by 15 bases, with 18 bases left in between. The germline V gene has CDR1 LGHNA and CDR2 YNFKEQ. The CDR3 region is CASSQDRGDGVTFF. DNA for the CDR3: TGTGCCAGCAGCCAAGATAGAGGAGACGGGGTCACGTTCTTC.

This clonotype appeared a single time. The conserved phenylalanine or tryptophan is not found at the CDR3 terminus, so this likely reflects a read error. The chain employs TRBV5-5 and TRBJ2-2; D perhaps matches TRBD1 (5 bases). The CDR3 is made up of 15 amino acids. The V gene's germline CDR1 is SGHKS and CDR2 YYEKEE (reference sequence). V was cut by 1 base and J by 5 bases, with 12 bases left in between. DNA of the CDR3: TGTGCCAGCAGCTTGTTCGTGCAGGGTACCGGGGAGCTGTTTCTT. Translation gives CASSLFVQGTGELFL.

This clonotype has only a few counts. The chain is built from TRBV28 and TRBJ2-7, with TRBD1 matching 9 bases. V dropped 6 bases and J dropped 0; count of bases not matched to a gene: 6. The CDR3 is 15 amino acids. Germline loops: CDR1 MDHEN, CDR2 SYDVKM. The CDR3 loop reads CASRIGQGLSYEQYF. The CDR3 DNA reads TGTGCCAGCAGAATAGGACAGGGGCTCTCCTACGAGCAGTACTTC.

Worth noting for this clonotype: A read error may produce the germline difference seen at one junction end. The rearrangement joins TRBV28 to TRBJ2-3; perhaps TRBD1 as D (5 bases). The germline V gene encodes CDR1 MDHEN and CDR2 SYDVKM. This CDR3 contains 15 residues. In nucleotides, the CDR3 is TGTACCAGCAGTTTAGAAGGGGAAGGGGTCGATACGCAGTATTTC. This encodes CTSSLEGEGVDTQYF.

In the case of this clonotype: The junction differs from germline at one of its ends, possibly a read error. V usage is TRBV11-2 and J usage is TRBJ2-3; D tentatively fits TRBD1 or TRBD2 (5 bases each). The CDR3 is 14 residues long. From germline, CDR1 is SGHAT and CDR2 FQNNGV. Here the CDR3 DNA reads TGTGCCAGCGGCCTGGACATGGAGGTAGATACGCGGTATTTT. Translated, it gives CASGLDMEVDTRYF.

With regard to this clonotype: A much larger clone lies a single base off, so this may be a read error. The V and J genes are TRBV30 and TRBJ1-2; D unclear. Germline CDR1 reads GTSNPN; CDR2 reads SVGIG (reference sequence). CDR3 length equals 13 residues. The ends were cut back, 5 bases at V and 5 bases at J, with 15 bases in the middle. The DNA of the CDR3 is TGTGCCTGGTGTATGGCGGGCCTATATGGCTACACCTTC. Translated: CAWCMAGLYGYTF.

Many counts were recorded for this clonotype. V and J are TRBV21-1 and TRBJ2-7. TRBV21-1 is a documented pseudogene. The CDR3 runs 11 residues. The CDR3: CVSGTGYEQYF. The CDR3 nucleotides are TGTGTTAGCGGCACGGGGTACGAGCAGTACTTC.

This clonotype was seen a handful of times. The junction does not match germline at one end; this may be a read error. In DNA form, the CDR3 reads TGTGCCAGCAGCTTATTTGGGGGGAGCACCGGGGAGCTGCTTTTT. Protein sequence: CASSLFGGSTGELLF. The V call is TRBV11-2, the J call TRBJ2-2; the D gene is possibly TRBD2 (6 bases). Germline loops: CDR1 SGHAT, CDR2 FQNNGV. The length of the CDR3 is 15 residues.

V usage is TRBV7-9 and J usage is TRBJ2-5; D gene ambiguous. This CDR3 comprises 17 residues. Trimming removed 1 base at V and 5 bases at J, with 20 bases between. Germline-derived CDR1 and CDR2 are SEHNR and FQNEAQ (reference sequence). This chain's CDR3 is CASSLVGRPTLGETQYF. The CDR3 DNA is TGTGCCAGCAGCTTAGTGGGCCGCCCTACCCTGGGGGAGACCCAGTACTTC.

This clonotype came up once. This sequence joins TRBV6-5 and TRBJ1-1; weak D call: TRBD1 (6 bases). The germline V gene has CDR1 MNHEY and CDR2 SVGAGI. V lost 9 bases, J lost 4 bases, and 24 bases lay in between. This CDR3 region has 16 residues. The DNA of the CDR3 is TGTGCCAGAAGGCTCCGTCGGGGGGCGCAGACCACTGAAGCTTTCTTT. Translation: CARRLRRGAQTTEAFF.

A few counts support this clonotype. Sequence at one end of the junction differs from germline and may be a read error. The gene calls are TRBV11-2 and TRBJ1-2, with unresolved D. Germline V CDR1 and CDR2: SGHAT, FQNNGV. The CDR3 consists of 13 residues. This chain's CDR3 is CAGSLGMYLGYTF. The CDR3 DNA follows: TGTGCCGGCAGCTTAGGCATGTATCTAGGCTACACATTC.

As for this clonotype: As the CDR3 is not closed by the conserved phenylalanine or tryptophan, this likely results from a read error. The chain links TRBV28 to TRBJ1-5; no firm D call. This CDR3 has 15 residues. Deletions cut 8 bases from V and 7 bases from J, with 21 bases between. Germline CDR1 and CDR2: MDHEN and SYDVKM. DNA for the CDR3: TGTGCCAGCGCACCCGGAACGGGCGGATACCAGCCCCAGCATCTT. As protein: CASAPGTGGYQPQHL.

This chain joins TRBV19 and TRBJ2-1; 9 bases align to TRBD2. CDR1 LNHDA and CDR2 SQIVND come from the germline V gene (reference sequence). The CDR3 is 17 amino acids. V dropped 3 bases and J dropped 3; count of bases not matched to a gene: 9. CDR3 bases: TGTGCCAGTAGTATCCCCTCTAGCGGGGCACACTACAATGAGCAGTTCTTC. Amino acids: CASSIPSSGAHYNEQFF.

This clonotype was observed at least ten times. The chain joins TRBV29-1 to TRBJ1-1; 8 bases line up with TRBD1. The V gene end was trimmed by 4 bases and the J gene end by 0 bases; junction bases not matched to a gene: 7. Germline lookup yields CDR1 SQVTM and CDR2 ANQGSEA. The CDR3 contains 15 residues. The CDR3 DNA reads TGCAGCGTTGTCGACTCAGGGGGCATGAACACTGAAGCTTTCTTT. It encodes CSVVDSGGMNTEAFF.

A note on this clonotype: At one of its ends the junction is not consistent with the germline gene, which may arise from a read error. The V gene is TRBV5-1, the J gene TRBJ1-1, with D perhaps matching TRBD1 (6 bases). Germline CDR1 and CDR2: SGHRS and YFSETQ. The CDR3 has 15 amino acids. The CDR3 loop reads CAGSVEVGTRTEAFF. The CDR3 DNA reads as TGCGCCGGCAGCGTGGAGGTTGGGACAAGGACTGAAGCTTTCTTT.

Many counts were recorded for this clonotype. The chain employs TRBV28 and TRBJ1-5; D gene ambiguous. The germline CDR1 and CDR2 sequences are MDHEN and SYDVKM. The CDR3 sequence is 12 residues long. Trimming removed 7 bases at V and 6 bases at J, with 10 bases between. For the CDR3, the DNA is TGTGCCAGCACGAGAGTTCCTCAGCCCCAGCATTTT. Residues: CASTRVPQPQHF.

This chain connects TRBV11-2 to TRBJ2-1; tentative D call: TRBD1 (6 bases). Germline assignment: CDR1 SGHAT and CDR2 FQNNGV. With 3 bases removed from V and 14 bases from J, the gap between germline ends came to 23 bases. The CDR3 extends over 15 amino acids. CDR3 bases: TGTGCCAGCAGCTTGCCGGCATTATGGGACAATGAAAAGTTCTTC. It specifies CASSLPALWDNEKFF.

This clonotype was observed at least ten times. The chain carries TRBV12-3 or TRBV12-4 and TRBJ2-3, with D perhaps given as TRBD1 or TRBD2 (9 bases each). CDR3 size: 19 residues. Between the trimmed V and J ends, which lost 5 bases and 3 bases, there was a span of 27 bases. The DNA for the CDR3 is TGTGCCAGCAGTCGGGGGACAGGGATTGCGGGAGGGCCGACAGATACGCAGTATTTT. It translates to CASSRGTGIAGGPTDTQYF.

Turning to this clonotype: Its ends do not fully match the called genes, so a read error is possible. The V call is TRBV13, the J call TRBJ2-5; 10 bases align to TRBD2. The CDR3 totals 13 residues. From germline, CDR1 is PRHDT and CDR2 FYEKMQ (reference sequence). DNA of the CDR3: TGTACCAGCAGATATAGCGGGAGGAAGACCCAGTACTTC. It translates to CTSRYSGRKTQYF.

On this clonotype itself: A read error is possible here, since a much larger clone lies one base away. The V call is TRBV12-3 or TRBV12-4, the J call TRBJ2-1; 8 bases are shared with TRBD2. The CDR3 loop spans 15 amino acids. CDR3 DNA: TGTGCCAGCAGTTTAGGAGTAGCGGGGTACAATGAGCATTTCTTC. Amino acids: CASSLGVAGYNEHFF.